These T cell receptor beta chains were read from a single sample in a study of T cell changes during pregnancy in multiple sclerosis. Repertoires were generated with immunoSEQ multiplex PCR, while TCRdb's copy carries only in-frame clones and drops some. The table includes tens of thousands of clones, 80% to 95% detected once. The input for sequencing was CD4+ T cells from peripheral blood mononuclear cells, taken in the second trimester of pregnancy. The receptors shown here come from a female donor in good health, enrolled as a control in a pregnancy study. Each CDR3 is given with its conserved first and last residue. A D gene is named only where the DNA matches it firmly. Size is omitted from some rows. Given values are once, few, many or a class for expanded clones.

J: TRBJ1-6; V: TRBV11-1; size: -; D: -; DNA: TGTGCCAGCAGCTTAGACTCTGGCAGGCGCGATTCACCCCTCCACTTT; CDR3: CASSLDSGRRDSPLHF
J: TRBJ1-1; V: TRBV7-6; size: -; D: -; DNA: TGTGCCAGCAGCTTAGCGGGCGGGCAGAACACTGAAGCTTTCTTT; CDR3: CASSLAGGQNTEAFF
J: TRBJ2-5; V: TRBV27; size: -; D: TRBD1; DNA: TGTGCCAGCAGCCGGGGACAGGGTCGAGGAGAGACCCAGTACTTC; CDR3: CASSRGQGRGETQYF
J: TRBJ2-7; V: TRBV18; size: -; D: TRBD2; DNA: TGTGCCAGCTCACCGCCGGGACTAGGGCGCTTC; CDR3: CASSPPGLGRF
J: TRBJ2-3; V: TRBV7-2; size: -; D: TRBD2; DNA: TGTGCCAGCAGCTTAGCACTAGCGGGAGGCACAGATACGCAGTATTTT; CDR3: CASSLALAGGTDTQYF
J: TRBJ2-7; V: TRBV4-3; size: -; D: TRBD2; DNA: TGCGCCAGCAGCCGGCACCTAGCGGAGGGCTACGAGCAGTACTTC; CDR3: CASSRHLAEGYEQYF
J: TRBJ2-1; V: TRBV15; size: -; D: TRBD1; DNA: TGTGCCACCAGCAGGGGGACAGGGGGGTACAATGAGCAGTTCTTC; CDR3: CATSRGTGGYNEQFF
J: TRBJ2-5; V: TRBV7-2; size: -; D: -; DNA: TGTGCCAGCAAGCCCCCGGGGGAGCATATGGAGACCCAGTACTTC; CDR3: CASKPPGEHMETQYF
J: TRBJ1-2; V: TRBV9; size: -; D: -; DNA: TGTGCCAGCAGCGGGGGGGGCCCATCTGGCTACACCTTC; CDR3: CASSGGGPSGYTF
J: TRBJ2-7; V: TRBV28; size: -; D: -; DNA: TGTGCCAGCAGTCCGGTTACCTACGAGCAGTACTTC; CDR3: CASSPVTYEQYF
J: TRBJ1-3; V: TRBV4-2; size: -; D: -; DNA: TGTGCCAGCAGCCAGGGGCCCGGAAACACCATATATTTT; CDR3: CASSQGPGNTIYF
J: TRBJ2-1; V: TRBV5-1; size: once; D: TRBD2; DNA: TGCGCCAGCAGCTTGGATCCCGCGGCGGGGGTGCAGTTCTTC; CDR3: CASSLDPAAGVQFF
J: TRBJ2-1; V: TRBV18; size: once; D: TRBD2; DNA: TGTGCCAGCTCACCAAGCGGCGGGGGGGACAATGAGCAGTTCTTC; CDR3: CASSPSGGGDNEQFF
J: TRBJ1-6; V: TRBV4-2; size: -; D: -; DNA: TGTGCCAGCAGCCAAGAGAGGGCGGGCCCCCTCCACTTT; CDR3: CASSQERAGPLHF
J: TRBJ2-7; V: TRBV7-3; size: once; D: -; DNA: TGTGCCAGCAGCTTATTACCGGGGGGCACATACGAGCAGTACTTC; CDR3: CASSLLPGGTYEQYF
J: TRBJ2-1; V: TRBV15; size: -; D: -; DNA: TGTGCCACCAGCAGAGCGGGGTATGAGCAGTTCTTC; CDR3: CATSRAGYEQFF
J: TRBJ1-5; V: TRBV2; size: -; D: TRBD1; DNA: TGTGCCAGCAGTGAGTTAAGGACAGGGTGGCGCAATCAGCCCCAGCATTTT; CDR3: CASSELRTGWRNQPQHF
J: TRBJ2-7; V: TRBV28; size: -; D: -; DNA: TGTGCCAGCAGTTCCAGGGTCTACGAGCAGTACTTC; CDR3: CASSSRVYEQYF
J: TRBJ1-4; V: TRBV4-2; size: -; D: -; DNA: TGTGCCAGCAGCGTACAGGCGACTAATGAAAAACTGTTTTTT; CDR3: CASSVQATNEKLFF
J: TRBJ1-2; V: TRBV6-1; size: -; D: TRBD1; DNA: TGTGCCAGCAGCGAAAGGGCAGGGGGCGATTCCGGGACAAGCTACACCTTC; CDR3: CASSERAGGDSGTSYTF
J: TRBJ2-7; V: TRBV6-5; size: once; D: TRBD1; DNA: TGTGCCAGCAGTTACCGGGACAGGGGGCCATACGAGCAGTACTTC; CDR3: CASSYRDRGPYEQYF
J: TRBJ1-1; V: TRBV6-5; size: -; D: TRBD1; DNA: TGTGCCAGCAGTTGGAACTACAGGGGGCGTGAAGCTTTCTTT; CDR3: CASSWNYRGREAFF
J: TRBJ2-5; V: TRBV30; size: -; D: TRBD1; DNA: TGTGCCTGGAGTGTAGGGACAGGGGGCGCGAAAGAGACCCAGTACTTC; CDR3: CAWSVGTGGAKETQYF
J: TRBJ2-1; V: TRBV28; size: -; D: -; DNA: TGTGCCAGCAGTTCTACAGACCTCGAGCAGTTCTTC; CDR3: CASSSTDLEQFF
J: TRBJ2-7; V: TRBV9; size: -; D: TRBD2; DNA: TGTGCCAGCAGCGTTGAGGGAGGGCCTCAGTACGAGCAGTACTTC; CDR3: CASSVEGGPQYEQYF
J: TRBJ2-1; V: TRBV7-6; size: -; D: -; DNA: TGTGCCAGCAGCTCTTACGACAGGATGGGGCAGTTCTTC; CDR3: CASSSYDRMGQFF
J: TRBJ1-2; V: TRBV11-1; size: -; D: TRBD1; DNA: TGTGCCAGCAGCGGAAGACAGGGCGAAGGCTACACCTTC; CDR3: CASSGRQGEGYTF
J: TRBJ2-3; V: TRBV30; size: -; D: -; DNA: TGTGCCTGGACCGGACAGCTCACAGATACGCAGTATTTT; CDR3: CAWTGQLTDTQYF
J: TRBJ2-7; V: TRBV4-1; size: -; D: -; DNA: TGCGCCAGCAGCCTGGGATGGGGCCGCTTCTCCGAGCAGTACTTC; CDR3: CASSLGWGRFSEQYF
J: TRBJ2-7; V: TRBV5-4; size: -; D: TRBD1; DNA: TGTGCCAGCAGCTGGGACAGGGGACCCTACGAGCAGTACTTC; CDR3: CASSWDRGPYEQYF
J: TRBJ1-5; V: TRBV6-1; size: once; D: -; DNA: TGTGCCAGCAGTGTTCAGGGGACCTTTAGCAATCAGCCCCAGCATTTT; CDR3: CASSVQGTFSNQPQHF
J: TRBJ2-7; V: TRBV2; size: few; D: TRBD2; DNA: TGTGCCAGCGGGGAGGGAGCCCTGCAGTACTTC; CDR3: CASGEGALQYF
J: TRBJ2-3; V: TRBV18; size: -; D: -; DNA: TGTGCCAGCTCACAGGGGGTCAGCACAGATACGCAGTATTTT; CDR3: CASSQGVSTDTQYF
J: TRBJ2-1; V: TRBV7-3; size: -; D: TRBD2; DNA: TGTGCCAGCAGCTTAATTTCTAGCGGGAGAGCGGAGCAGTTCTTC; CDR3: CASSLISSGRAEQFF
J: TRBJ2-3; V: TRBV5-3; size: -; D: TRBD2; DNA: TGTGCCAGAAGCTCGACTAGCGGGGGGACCACAGATACGCAGTATTTT; CDR3: CARSSTSGGTTDTQYF
J: TRBJ2-5; V: TRBV2; size: -; D: TRBD2; DNA: TGTGCCAGCGCAAGACTAGCGGGGGGGCTGCTTCGCGAGACCCAGTACTTC; CDR3: CASARLAGGLLRETQYF
J: TRBJ2-4; V: TRBV11-2; size: -; D: TRBD2; DNA: TGTGCCAGCAGCTTAGGGTTTAGCGGGGGGAAAAACATTCAGTACTTC; CDR3: CASSLGFSGGKNIQYF
J: TRBJ2-2; V: TRBV28; size: once; D: TRBD2; DNA: TGTGCCAGCACCCTTGGACTAGCGGTTAACACCGGGGAGCTGTTTTTT; CDR3: CASTLGLAVNTGELFF
J: TRBJ1-3; V: TRBV10-2; size: -; D: TRBD1; DNA: TGCGCCAGCACGGGTTCGGCACAGGGGAGGAACACCATATATTTT; CDR3: CASTGSAQGRNTIYF
J: TRBJ2-3; V: TRBV12-5; size: -; D: TRBD2; DNA: TGTGCTAGTGGGCGACGCGGACTAGCGGGGACAACGGGGGATACGCAGTATTTT; CDR3: CASGRRGLAGTTGDTQYF
J: TRBJ2-7; V: TRBV7-9; size: -; D: TRBD1; DNA: TGTGCCAGCAGCTTTAGGACAGGGGGGTACGAGCAGTACTTC; CDR3: CASSFRTGGYEQYF
J: TRBJ1-2; V: TRBV5-1; size: -; D: -; DNA: TGCGCCAGCAGCTTGGGACAGGTCTATGGCTACACCTTC; CDR3: CASSLGQVYGYTF
J: TRBJ1-2; V: TRBV2; size: few; D: -; DNA: TGTGCCAGCAGTAGTTCCCCAGGGCTAGGCTACACCTTC; CDR3: CASSSSPGLGYTF
J: TRBJ2-5; V: TRBV4-3; size: -; D: -; DNA: TGCGCCAGCAGCCAAGACTACTTACAGGCCAGGGAGACCCAGTACTTC; CDR3: CASSQDYLQARETQYF
J: TRBJ1-5; V: TRBV15; size: -; D: -; DNA: TGTGCCACCAGCAGGAGGTTGGGGCCCCAGCATTTT; CDR3: CATSRRLGPQHF
J: TRBJ2-7; V: TRBV6-5; size: -; D: TRBD1; DNA: TGTGCCAGCAGGTTCGCGGACAGGGGACCCTACGAGCAGTACTTC; CDR3: CASRFADRGPYEQYF
J: TRBJ2-1; V: TRBV28; size: -; D: TRBD1; DNA: TGTGCCAGCAGTTTAAACGGACAGGGGGCCGATGAGCAGTTCTTC; CDR3: CASSLNGQGADEQFF
J: TRBJ2-7; V: TRBV9; size: -; D: -; DNA: TGTGCCAGCAGCCCCCGACGCGAGGACGAGCAGTACTTC; CDR3: CASSPRREDEQYF
J: TRBJ2-7; V: TRBV14; size: -; D: TRBD2; DNA: TGTGCCAGCAGACCTAGCGGGAATTCCTACGAGCAGTACTTC; CDR3: CASRPSGNSYEQYF
J: TRBJ2-5; V: TRBV14; size: -; D: TRBD2; DNA: TGTGCCAGCAGCCACCCAAGGGCGGCTAGCGGGGGTGCATGGGAGACCCAGTACTTC; CDR3: CASSHPRAASGGAWETQYF